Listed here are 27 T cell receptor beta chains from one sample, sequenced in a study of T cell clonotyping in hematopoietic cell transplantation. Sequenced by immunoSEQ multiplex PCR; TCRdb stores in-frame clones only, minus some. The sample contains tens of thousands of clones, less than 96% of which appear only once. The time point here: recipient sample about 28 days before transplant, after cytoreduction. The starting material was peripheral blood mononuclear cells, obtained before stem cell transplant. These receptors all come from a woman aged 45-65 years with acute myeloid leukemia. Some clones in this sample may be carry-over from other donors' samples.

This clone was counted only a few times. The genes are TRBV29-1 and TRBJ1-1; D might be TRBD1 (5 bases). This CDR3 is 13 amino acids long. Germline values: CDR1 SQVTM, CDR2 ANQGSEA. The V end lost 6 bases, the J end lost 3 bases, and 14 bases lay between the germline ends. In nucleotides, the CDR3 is TGCAGCGTGCAAGGGGTCGCGTACACTGAAGCTTTCTTT. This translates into CSVQGVAYTEAFF.

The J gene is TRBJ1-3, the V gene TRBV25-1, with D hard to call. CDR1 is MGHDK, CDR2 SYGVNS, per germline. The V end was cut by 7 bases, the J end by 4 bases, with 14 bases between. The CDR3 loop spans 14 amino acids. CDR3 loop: CASTGSPLGNTIYF. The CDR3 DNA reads TGTGCCAGCACCGGGAGCCCTCTGGGAAACACCATATATTTT.

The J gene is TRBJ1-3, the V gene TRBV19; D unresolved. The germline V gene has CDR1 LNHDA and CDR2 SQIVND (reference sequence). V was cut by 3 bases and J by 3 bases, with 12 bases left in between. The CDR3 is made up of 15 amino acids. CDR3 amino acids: CASSILTAVGNTIYF. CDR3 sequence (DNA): TGTGCCAGTAGTATCCTCACAGCCGTTGGAAACACCATATATTTT.

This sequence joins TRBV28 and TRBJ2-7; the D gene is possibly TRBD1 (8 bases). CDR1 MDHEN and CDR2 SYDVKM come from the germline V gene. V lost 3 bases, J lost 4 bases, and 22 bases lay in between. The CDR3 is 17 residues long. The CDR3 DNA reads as TGTGCCAGCAGTTTCGTCGGGGGGAGACAGGGGTTTTACGAGCAGTACTTC. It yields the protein CASSFVGGRQGFYEQYF.

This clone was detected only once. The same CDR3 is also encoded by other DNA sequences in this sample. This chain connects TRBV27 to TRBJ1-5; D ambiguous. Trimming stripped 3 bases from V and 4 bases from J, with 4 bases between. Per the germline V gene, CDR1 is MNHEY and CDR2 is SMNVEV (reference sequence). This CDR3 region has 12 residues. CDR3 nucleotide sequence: TGTGCCAGCAGTTTCAGGAATCAGCCCCAGCATTTT. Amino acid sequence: CASSFRNQPQHF.

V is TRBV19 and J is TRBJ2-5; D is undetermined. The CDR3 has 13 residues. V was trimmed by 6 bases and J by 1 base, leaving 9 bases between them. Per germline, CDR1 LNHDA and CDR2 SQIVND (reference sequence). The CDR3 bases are TGTGCCAGTAGGGACGGTGGCCAAGAGACCCAGTACTTC. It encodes CASRDGGQETQYF.

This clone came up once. The CDR3 reads CASSSGDSQTYEQYF. Here the CDR3 DNA reads TGTGCCAGCAGCTCAGGGGACAGCCAAACCTACGAGCAGTACTTC. This rearrangement joins TRBV7-3 to TRBJ2-7; 7 positions agree with TRBD1. CDR1 and CDR2 from the germline V gene are SGHTA and FQGTGA. This CDR3 region has 15 residues. The ends lost 4 bases at V and 2 bases at J; junction bases unmatched: 8. The variable domain in full, with the rest retrieved from reference TRBV7-3 and TRBJ2-7, is GAGVSQTPSNKVTEKGKYVELRCDPISGHTALYWYRQSLGQGPEFLIYFQGTGAADDSGLPNDRFFAVRPEGSVSTLKIQRTERGDSAVYLCASSSGDSQTYEQYFGPGTRLTVT.

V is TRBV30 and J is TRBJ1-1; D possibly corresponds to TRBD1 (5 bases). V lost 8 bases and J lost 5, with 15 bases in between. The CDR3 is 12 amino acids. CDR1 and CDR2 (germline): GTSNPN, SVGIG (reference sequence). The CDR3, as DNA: TGTGCCCTAAACGGGGGGGGGACTGAAGCTTTCTTT. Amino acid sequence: CALNGGGTEAFF.

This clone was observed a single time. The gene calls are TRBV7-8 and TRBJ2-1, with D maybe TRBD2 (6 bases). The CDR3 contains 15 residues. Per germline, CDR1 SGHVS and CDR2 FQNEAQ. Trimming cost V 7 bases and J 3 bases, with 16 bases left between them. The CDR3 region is CASTRLSGDYNEQFF. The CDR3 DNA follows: TGTGCCAGCACCCGTCTTAGCGGAGACTACAATGAGCAGTTCTTC.

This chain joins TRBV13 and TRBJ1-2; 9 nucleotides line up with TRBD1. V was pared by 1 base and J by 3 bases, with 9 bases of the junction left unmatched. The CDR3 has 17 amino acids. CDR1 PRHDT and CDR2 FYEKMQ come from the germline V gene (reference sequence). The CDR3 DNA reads TGTGCCAGCAGCTTAGCGGACAGGGGCAACCCCTACTATGGCTACACCTTC. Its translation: CASSLADRGNPYYGYTF. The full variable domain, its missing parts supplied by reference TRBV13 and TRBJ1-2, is AAGVIQSPRHLIKEKRETATLKCYPIPRHDTVYWYQQGPGQDPQFLISFYEKMQSDKGSIPDRFSAQQFSDYHSELNMSSLELGDSALYFCASSLADRGNPYYGYTFGSGTRLTVV.

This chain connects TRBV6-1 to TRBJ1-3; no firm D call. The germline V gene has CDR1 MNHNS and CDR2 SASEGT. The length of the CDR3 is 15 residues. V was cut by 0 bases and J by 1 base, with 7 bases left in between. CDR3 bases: TGTGCCAGCAGTGAAGCCGGGTGGTCTGGAAACACCATATATTTT. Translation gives CASSEAGWSGNTIYF.

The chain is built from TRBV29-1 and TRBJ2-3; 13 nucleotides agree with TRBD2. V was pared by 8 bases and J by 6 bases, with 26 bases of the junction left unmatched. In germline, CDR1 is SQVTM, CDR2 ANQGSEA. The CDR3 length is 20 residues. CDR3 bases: TGCAGCCTTACAAAAACGTGGGAGTACCTAAGGACTAGCGGGGGTGATACGCAGTATTTT. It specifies CSLTKTWEYLRTSGGDTQYF.

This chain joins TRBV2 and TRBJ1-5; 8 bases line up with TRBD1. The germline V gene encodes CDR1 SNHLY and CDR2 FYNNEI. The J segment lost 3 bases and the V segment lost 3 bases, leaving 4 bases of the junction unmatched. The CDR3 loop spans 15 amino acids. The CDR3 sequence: CASSDSGGNNQPQHF. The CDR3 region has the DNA TGTGCCAGCAGTGATTCAGGGGGCAACAATCAGCCCCAGCATTTT.

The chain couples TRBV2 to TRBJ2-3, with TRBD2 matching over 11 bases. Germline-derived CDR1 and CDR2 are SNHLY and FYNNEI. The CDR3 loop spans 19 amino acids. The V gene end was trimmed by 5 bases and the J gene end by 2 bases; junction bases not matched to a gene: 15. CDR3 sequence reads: CASSLTSRTSGRDTDTQYF. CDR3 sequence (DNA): TGTGCCAGCAGTCTCACCAGCCGGACTAGCGGGCGAGACACAGATACGCAGTATTTT.

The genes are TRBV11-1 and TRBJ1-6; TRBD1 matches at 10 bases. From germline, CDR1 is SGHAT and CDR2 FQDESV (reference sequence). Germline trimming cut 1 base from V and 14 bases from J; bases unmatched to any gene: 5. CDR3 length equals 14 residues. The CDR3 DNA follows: TGTGCCAGCAGCTTAGTGGGACAGGGGACATCCCTCCACTTT. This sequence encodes CASSLVGQGTSLHF.

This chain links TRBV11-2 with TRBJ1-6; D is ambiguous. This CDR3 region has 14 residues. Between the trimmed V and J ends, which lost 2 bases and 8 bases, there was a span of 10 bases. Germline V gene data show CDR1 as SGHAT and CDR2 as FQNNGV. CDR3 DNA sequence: TGTGCCAGCAGCTTATTGATCGGGGATTCACCCCTCCACTTT. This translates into CASSLLIGDSPLHF.

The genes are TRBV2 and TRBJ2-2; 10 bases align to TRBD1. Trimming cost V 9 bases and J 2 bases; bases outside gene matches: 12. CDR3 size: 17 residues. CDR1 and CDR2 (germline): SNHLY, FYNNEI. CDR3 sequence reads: CASTDRGLRLNTGELFF. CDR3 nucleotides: TGTGCCAGTACCGACAGGGGGCTGAGGCTTAACACCGGGGAGCTGTTTTTT.

The CDR3 DNA follows: TGTGCCAGCAGCAAGGAATCCGACAGGGGCCAGCCCCAGCATTTT. The encoded protein is CASSKESDRGQPQHF. This chain uses TRBV21-1 with TRBJ1-5; the D segment call TRBD1 is taken from the table without a DNA check. TRBV21-1 is a pseudogene locus. The CDR3 extends over 15 amino acids.

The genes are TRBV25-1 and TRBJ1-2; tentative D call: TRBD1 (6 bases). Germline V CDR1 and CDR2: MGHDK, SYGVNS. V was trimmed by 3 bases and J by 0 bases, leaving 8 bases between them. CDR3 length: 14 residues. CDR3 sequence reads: CASSEDSSNYGYTF. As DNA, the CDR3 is TGTGCCAGCAGTGAGGACAGCTCTAACTATGGCTACACCTTC.

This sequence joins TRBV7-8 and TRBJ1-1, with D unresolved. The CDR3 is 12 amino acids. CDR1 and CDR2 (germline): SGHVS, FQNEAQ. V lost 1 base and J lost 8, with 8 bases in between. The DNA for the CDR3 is TGTGCCAGCAGCTTAGGGCCAGGAGAAGCTTTCTTT. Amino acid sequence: CASSLGPGEAFF.

CDR3 sequence (DNA): TGTGCCAGCAGCGTAGGAGTAGGTCCAACAGATACGCAGTATTTT. It codes for CASSVGVGPTDTQYF. The J gene is TRBJ2-3, the V gene TRBV9, with D unresolved. The CDR3 sequence is 15 residues long. The germline CDR1 and CDR2 sequences are SGDLS and YYNGEE. Between the trimmed V and J ends, which lost 0 bases and 3 bases, there was a span of 11 bases.

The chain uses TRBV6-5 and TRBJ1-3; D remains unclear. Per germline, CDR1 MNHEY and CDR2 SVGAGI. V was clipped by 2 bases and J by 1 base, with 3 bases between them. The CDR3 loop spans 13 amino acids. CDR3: CASSYESGNTIYF. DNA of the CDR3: TGTGCCAGCAGTTACGAATCTGGAAACACCATATATTTT.

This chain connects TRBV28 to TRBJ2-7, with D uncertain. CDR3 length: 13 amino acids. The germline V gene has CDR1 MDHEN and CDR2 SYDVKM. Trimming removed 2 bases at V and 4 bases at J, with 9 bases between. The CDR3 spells CASSLPTGYEQYF. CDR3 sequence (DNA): TGTGCCAGCAGTTTACCTACGGGTTACGAGCAGTACTTC.

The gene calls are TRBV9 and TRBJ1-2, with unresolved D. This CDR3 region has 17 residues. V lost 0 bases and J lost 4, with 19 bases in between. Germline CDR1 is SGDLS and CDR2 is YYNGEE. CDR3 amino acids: CASSVGPTAPWGYGYTF. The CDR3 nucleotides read TGTGCCAGCAGCGTAGGTCCTACAGCGCCCTGGGGCTATGGCTACACCTTC.

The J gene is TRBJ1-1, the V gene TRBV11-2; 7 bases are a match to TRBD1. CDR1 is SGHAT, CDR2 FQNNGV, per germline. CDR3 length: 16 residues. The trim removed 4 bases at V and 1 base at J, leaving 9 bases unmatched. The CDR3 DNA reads TGTGCCAGCAGCTCTAGTGGCGACAGGGCGAACACTGAAGCTTTCTTT. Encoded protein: CASSSSGDRANTEAFF.

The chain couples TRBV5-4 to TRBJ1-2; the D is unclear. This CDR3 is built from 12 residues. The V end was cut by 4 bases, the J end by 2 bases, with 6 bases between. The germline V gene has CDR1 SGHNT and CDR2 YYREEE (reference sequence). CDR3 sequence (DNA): TGTGCCAGCAGCGCACAGAACTATGGCTACACCTTC. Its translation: CASSAQNYGYTF.

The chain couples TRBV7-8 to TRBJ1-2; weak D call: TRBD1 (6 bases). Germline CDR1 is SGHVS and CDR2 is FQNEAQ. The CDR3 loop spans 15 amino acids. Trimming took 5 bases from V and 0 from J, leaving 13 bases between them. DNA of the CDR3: TGTGCCAGCAGCCCGGGTGGACAGCCTAACTATGGCTACACCTTC. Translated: CASSPGGQPNYGYTF.